A single sample is the source of the 20 T cell receptor beta chains below, sequenced in a study of OX40 agonist ivuxolimab in advanced cancers. Clones were read by immunoSEQ multiplex PCR, and TCRdb kept only the in-frame ones, dropping some. The sample lists roughly 73,000 clones; approximately 84% were seen once. The specimen was CD4+ or CD8+ T cells sorted from blood, collected in a trial of the OX40 agonist ivuxolimab. These receptors were taken from an adult with an advanced solid tumor such as melanoma, head and neck, liver or kidney cancer.

The chain is built from TRBV6-1 and TRBJ2-6; TRBD1 matches at 7 bases. Trimming removed 6 bases from V and 0 bases from J; junction bases left unmatched: 2. The CDR3 consists of 15 residues. CDR1 and CDR2 (germline): MNHNS, SASEGT. CDR3 loop: CASRAGGSGANVLTF. In DNA form, the CDR3 reads TGTGCCAGCAGGGCAGGGGGCTCTGGGGCCAACGTCCTGACTTTC.

This clone was counted a single time. The V gene is TRBV9, the J gene TRBJ1-4; D ambiguous. Germline CDR1 and CDR2: SGDLS and YYNGEE. Between the trimmed V and J ends, which lost 3 bases and 8 bases, there was a span of 14 bases. CDR3 length: 14 residues. Here the CDR3 reads CASSAWSSAEKLFF. In DNA form, the CDR3 reads TGTGCCAGCAGCGCCTGGAGTTCAGCCGAAAAACTGTTTTTT.

The chain has TRBV10-2 and TRBJ2-7; 7 nucleotides line up with TRBD1. This CDR3 spans 13 amino acids. V trimming: 2 bases; J trimming: 3 bases; junction bases outside the gene matches: 1. CDR1 WSHSY and CDR2 SAAADI come from the germline V gene. The CDR3 sequence: CASSEPGGYEQYF. The CDR3 coding sequence is TGCGCCAGCAGTGAGCCAGGGGGCTACGAGCAGTACTTC.

V and J are TRBV6-5 and TRBJ2-7, with TRBD1 matching 11 bases. V lost 4 bases, J lost 6 bases, and 5 bases stayed unmatched. The CDR3 runs to 14 residues. Germline V CDR1 and CDR2: MNHEY, SVGAGI. The CDR3 region has the DNA TGTGCCAGCAGTTCTACCGGGACAGGGGGCGAGCAGTACTTC. As protein: CASSSTGTGGEQYF.

CDR3 protein: CASSVRRGDTQYF. The CDR3 nucleotides read TGTGCCAGTAGTGTCAGGAGAGGAGATACGCAGTATTTT. V gene TRBV19 combines with J gene TRBJ2-3; D unresolved. CDR1 LNHDA and CDR2 SQIVND come from the germline V gene (reference sequence). CDR3 length: 13 residues. V was clipped by 5 bases and J by 5 bases, with 11 bases between them.

This chain joins TRBV4-2 and TRBJ1-5; a weak D match, TRBD1 (6 bases). This CDR3 is built from 14 residues. Per germline, CDR1 LGHNA and CDR2 YNFKEQ. V was cut by 3 bases and J by 5 bases, with 11 bases left in between. For the CDR3, the DNA is TGTGCCAGCAGCCACAGGGGTCGGTATCAGCCCCAGCATTTT. Translating it yields CASSHRGRYQPQHF.

The V and J genes are TRBV7-8 and TRBJ2-1; D is undetermined. Between the trimmed V and J ends, which lost 3 bases and 6 bases, there was a span of 15 bases. CDR1 is SGHVS and CDR2 is FQNEAQ in the germline V gene. This CDR3 is 15 amino acids long. DNA of the CDR3: TGTGCCAGCAGCTTTGATCGAGCTAAAAGCAATGAGCAGTTCTTC. Translation: CASSFDRAKSNEQFF.

V and J are TRBV7-9 and TRBJ1-5; TRBD1 matches 11 bases. The germline V gene encodes CDR1 SEHNR and CDR2 FQNEAQ (reference sequence). V shed 5 bases, J shed 6 bases, and the junction held 3 bases outside the gene matches. The CDR3 runs 14 residues. CDR3 sequence: CASSRTGGFQPQHF. In DNA, the CDR3 is TGTGCCAGCAGCAGGACAGGGGGCTTTCAGCCCCAGCATTTT.

The chain carries TRBV7-2 and TRBJ1-2, with D tentatively TRBD1 (6 bases). V dropped 1 base and J dropped 1 base, with 10 bases sitting between them. Germline CDR1 reads SGHTA; CDR2 reads FQGNSA. CDR3 length: 15 amino acids. The CDR3: CASSLEGGGNYGYTF. In DNA, the CDR3 is TGTGCCAGCAGCTTAGAGGGGGGAGGTAACTATGGCTACACCTTC.

The chain couples TRBV30 to TRBJ2-4; 14 bases align to TRBD2. V lost 0 bases and J lost 3; bases outside the gene matches: 13. The germline gives CDR1 GTSNPN, CDR2 SVGIG (reference sequence). The CDR3 extends over 20 amino acids. Here the CDR3 DNA reads TGTGCCTGGAGTGTTCAGCTCGGGACTAGCGGGAGCGGTGGCAAAAACATTCAGTACTTC. As protein: CAWSVQLGTSGSGGKNIQYF. The full variable domain, rest sourced from reference TRBV30 and TRBJ2-4, is SQTIHQWPATLVQPVGSPLSLECTVEGTSNPNLYWYRQAAGRGLQLLFYSVGIGQISSEVPQNLSASRPQDRQFILSSKKLLLSDSGFYLCAWSVQLGTSGSGGKNIQYFGAGTRLSVL.

V and J are TRBV27 and TRBJ1-2, with D perhaps matching TRBD1 (6 bases). Per the germline V gene, CDR1 is MNHEY and CDR2 is SMNVEV (reference sequence). The CDR3 is made up of 14 amino acids. The ends were cut back, 4 bases at V and 7 bases at J, with 16 bases in the middle. The CDR3 is CASSSTGGWSGYTF. The CDR3 nucleotides read TGTGCCAGCAGTTCGACAGGTGGATGGTCTGGCTACACCTTC.

The CDR3 loop reads CASRQGSNQPQHF. In DNA, the CDR3 is TGTGCCAGCAGACAGGGGAGCAATCAGCCCCAGCATTTT. The rearrangement joins TRBV2 to TRBJ1-5; TRBD1 matches at 7 bases. Germline V gene lookup returns CDR1 SNHLY and CDR2 FYNNEI. The V and J ends lost 6 bases and 1 base, in that order; junction bases with no gene match: 0. CDR3 size: 13 residues. Drawing the rest from reference TRBV2 and TRBJ1-5, the complete variable domain is EPEVTQTPSHQVTQMGQEVILRCVPISNHLYFYWYRQILGQKVEFLVSFYNNEISEKSEIFDDQFSVERPDGSNFTLKIRSTKLEDSAMYFCASRQGSNQPQHFGDGTRLSIL.

The chain links TRBV2 to TRBJ2-1; TRBD2 matches 8 bases. V trimming: 8 bases; J trimming: 1 base; junction bases outside the gene matches: 10. The germline V gene encodes CDR1 SNHLY and CDR2 FYNNEI. CDR3 length: 16 residues. The CDR3 region is CASVSGIGESYNEQFF. The CDR3 nucleotides read TGTGCCAGCGTTAGCGGGATCGGAGAATCCTACAATGAGCAGTTCTTC.

V is TRBV7-2 and J is TRBJ2-2, with 9 bases matching TRBD2. Germline V CDR1 and CDR2: SGHTA, FQGNSA. The trim removed 5 bases at V and 3 bases at J, leaving 4 bases unmatched. The CDR3 has 15 residues. The CDR3: CASSPGTSYTGELFF. DNA of the CDR3: TGTGCCAGCAGCCCCGGGACTAGCTACACCGGGGAGCTGTTTTTT. The variable domain in full, completed from reference TRBV7-2 and TRBJ2-2, reads GAGVSQSPSNKVTEKGKDVELRCDPISGHTALYWYRQSLGQGLEFLIYFQGNSAPDKSGLPSDRFSAERTGGSVSTLTIQRTQQEDSAVYLCASSPGTSYTGELFFGEGSRLTVL.

V is TRBV19 and J is TRBJ2-7, with unresolved D. V lost 5 bases and J lost 2, with 19 bases in between. Germline-derived CDR1 and CDR2 are LNHDA and SQIVND (reference sequence). The CDR3 is made up of 16 amino acids. The CDR3 loop reads CASSPHAATSTYEQYF. DNA for the CDR3: TGTGCCAGTAGTCCCCACGCGGCAACATCTACCTACGAGCAGTACTTC.

This clone was seen a handful of times. The chain carries TRBV2 and TRBJ2-7; 9 nucleotides agree with TRBD2. This CDR3 has 13 amino acids. Per the germline V gene, CDR1 is SNHLY and CDR2 is FYNNEI. After removal of 5 bases from V and 4 bases from J, the junction contained 3 bases not matched to a gene. The CDR3 protein is CASSLSGRYEQYF. CDR3 sequence (DNA): TGTGCCAGCAGTCTAAGCGGGAGGTACGAGCAGTACTTC.

The chain employs TRBV5-1 and TRBJ2-5; 15 bases map to TRBD2. The V segment lost 4 bases and the J segment 5 bases; nucleotides outside the gene matches: 12. Germline values: CDR1 SGHRS, CDR2 YFSETQ. This CDR3 contains 18 residues. CDR3 in DNA: TGCGCCAGCAGCGGGACTAGCGGGGGGCCTTCCGTCGGGGAGACCCAGTACTTC. Translating gives CASSGTSGGPSVGETQYF.

The V call is TRBV2, the J call TRBJ2-1, with 11 nucleotides matching TRBD2. Germline CDR1 SNHLY, CDR2 FYNNEI. This CDR3 has 16 amino acids. J gave up 4 bases and V 6 bases, and 8 bases lay outside the gene matches. The DNA for the CDR3 is TGTGCCAGCAGCCGTAGAATAGCGGGGGGGTACAATGAGCAGTTCTTC. Its translation is CASSRRIAGGYNEQFF. The full variable domain, rest sourced from reference TRBV2 and TRBJ2-1, is EPEVTQTPSHQVTQMGQEVILRCVPISNHLYFYWYRQILGQKVEFLVSFYNNEISEKSEIFDDQFSVERPDGSNFTLKIRSTKLEDSAMYFCASSRRIAGGYNEQFFGPGTRLTVL.

The chain carries TRBV6-5 and TRBJ1-6; D call uncertain. Trimming took 6 bases from V and 10 from J, leaving 10 bases between them. Germline V gene lookup returns CDR1 MNHEY and CDR2 SVGAGI. The CDR3 totals 12 residues. For the CDR3, the DNA is TGTGCCAGCAGCAGCGGTAGCTCACCCCTCCACTTT. Translation: CASSSGSSPLHF.

The V and J genes are TRBV18 and TRBJ1-3; a weak D match, TRBD1 (5 bases). In germline, CDR1 is KGHSH, CDR2 LQKENI. V lost 3 bases and J lost 7, with 10 bases in between. The CDR3 is made up of 13 amino acids. In nucleotides, the CDR3 is TGTGCCAGCTCACCCTCGGGGGTGAACACCATATATTTT. This codes for CASSPSGVNTIYF.